This is a list of T cell receptor beta chains from one sample in a study of blood T cell repertoires in COVID-19. Repertoires were generated with immunoSEQ multiplex PCR, while TCRdb's copy carries only in-frame clones and drops some. This sample carries approximately 72,000 clones, 70% to 90% of them seen once, and the ten largest clones take more than 25%. The sample was peripheral blood. The receptor set was obtained from a man aged 50 to 60 with acute or convalescent COVID-19. CDR3s include the opening cysteine and the closing phenylalanine or tryptophan. A D gene is named only where the DNA matches it firmly. Only part of the rows carry a size: once, few, many, or a class if the clone is expanded.

J,V,size,D,DNA,CDR3
TRBJ2-7,TRBV27,.,TRBD1,TGTGCCAGCAGATGGGGACAGGGAATAGGCGAGCAGTACTTC,CASRWGQGIGEQYF
TRBJ2-3,TRBV7-6,.,TRBD2,TGTGCCAGCAGCTTAGTTAGCGGGGGATCCACAGATACGCAGTATTTT,CASSLVSGGSTDTQYF
TRBJ2-3,TRBV19,.,.,TGTGCCAGTAGTATAGGCGGGGGCCGCACAGATACGCAGTATTTT,CASSIGGGRTDTQYF
TRBJ2-3,TRBV24-1,.,.,TGTGCCACCAGTGAAGGACTCGGTCTCACAGATACGCAGTATTTT,CATSEGLGLTDTQYF
TRBJ1-3,TRBV9,few,.,TGTGCCAGCAGCTTGTTCGACAGCTCTGGAAACACCATATATTTT,CASSLFDSSGNTIYF
TRBJ2-5,TRBV7-2,.,.,TGTGCCAGCAGCTTATTCATAGGGGGTGCGGAGACCCAGTACTTC,CASSLFIGGAETQYF
TRBJ2-5,TRBV11-2,.,.,TGTGCCAGCAGCGTCTACAGGAGCGAGACCCAGTACTTC,CASSVYRSETQYF
TRBJ2-3,TRBV3-1/TRBV3-2,.,.,TGTGCCAGCAGCCATAACCCTAGTGGAACAGATACGCAGTATTTT,CASSHNPSGTDTQYF
TRBJ2-7,TRBV5-1,once,.,TGCGCCAGCAGCCTGGCCGCCGGGACAACGACCTACGAGCAGTACTTC,CASSLAAGTTTYEQYF
TRBJ2-7,TRBV20-1,few,TRBD2,TGCAGAACTGTCGCGGGGGACGAGCAGTACTTC,CRTVAGDEQYF
TRBJ2-5,TRBV30,.,.,TGTGCCTGGAGTGGACAAACGGTCAAGACCCAGTACTTC,CAWSGQTVKTQYF
TRBJ2-1,TRBV14,.,TRBD2,TGTGCCAGCAGCCCAGTGAGGCTAGCGGGACCATTGAGCTCCTACAATGAGCAGTTCTTC,CASSPVRLAGPLSSYNEQFF
TRBJ2-7,TRBV9,few,.,TGTGCCAGCAGCCCGAGGACAGACATTGGCGAGCAGTACTTC,CASSPRTDIGEQYF
TRBJ1-1,TRBV24-1,.,.,TGTGCCACCATCCGGGGTAACACTGAAGCTTTCTTT,CATIRGNTEAFF
TRBJ2-1,TRBV19,.,.,TGTGCCAGTAGTATAGTCGGGAATCCGTACAATGAGCAGTTCTTC,CASSIVGNPYNEQFF
TRBJ1-2,TRBV9,.,TRBD1,TGTGCCAGCAGCGTCCGACAGGGGGCCAACTATGGCTACACCTTC,CASSVRQGANYGYTF
TRBJ1-5,TRBV6-5,.,TRBD1,TGTGCCAGCAGGGGACAGGGGGCTACTCAGCCCCAGCATTTT,CASRGQGATQPQHF
TRBJ1-1,TRBV6-1,.,.,TGTGCCAGCAGTGAACAGGCGAACACTGAAGCTTTCTTT,CASSEQANTEAFF
TRBJ1-5,TRBV24-1,.,.,TGTGCCACCACAGGGAATAGCAATCAGCCCCAGCATTTT,CATTGNSNQPQHF
TRBJ1-4,TRBV7-8,.,TRBD1,TGTGCCAGCAGCCTGGGACAGGGCGATGAAAAACTGTTTTTT,CASSLGQGDEKLFF